This record covers a single TCR beta chain. This sample was taken from a study of control samples from healthy donors and cancer patients. The germline V and J ends were trimmed by 5 bases and 5 bases, with 10 bases remaining between them. The V gene's germline CDR1 is SGHRS and CDR2 YFSETQ. There are 12 residues in the CDR3. The data were produced by immunoSEQ multiplex PCR, yet TCRdb's version contains in-frame clones alone and is incomplete. This table holds roughly 100,000 clones, around 88% found once. This sequence joins TRBV5-1 and TRBJ2-5; maybe TRBD2 (5 bases). Sequenced: PBMCs. This sequence originates from a man aged 55 to 70 with lung cancer. The CDR3 DNA reads as TGCGCCAGCAGGTATTCGGGGGAGACCCAGTACTTC. Translated: CASRYSGETQYF.